A single sample gave rise to the 21 T cell receptor beta chains below, sequenced in a study of blood T cell repertoires in COVID-19. Here immunoSEQ multiplex PCR was the method, and the copy in TCRdb shows in-frame clones only, minus some. The data show roughly 70,000 clones, around nine tenths seen once. The specimen was peripheral blood. These receptors were obtained from a human donor in a cohort sampled during active COVID-19.

The chain uses TRBV28 and TRBJ2-3, with TRBD2 matching over 7 bases. J lost 5 bases, V lost 7 bases, and 24 bases had no gene match. The CDR3 runs to 19 residues. From germline, CDR1 is MDHEN and CDR2 SYDVKM. CDR3 loop: CASTKRDFRLAKVQDTQYF. CDR3 DNA sequence: TGTGCCAGCACCAAGAGGGACTTTAGACTAGCAAAGGTACAAGATACGCAGTATTTT.

This sequence joins TRBV19 and TRBJ2-7; D uncertain. Germline loops: CDR1 LNHDA, CDR2 SQIVND (reference sequence). The V end lost 5 bases, the J end lost 0 bases, and 8 bases lay between the germline ends. The CDR3 is 13 amino acids. The CDR3 nucleotides are TGTGCCAGTAGTCTGAGTGGCTCCTACGAGCAGTACTTC. Protein product: CASSLSGSYEQYF.

In the case of this clone: Other DNA sequences in the same sample also yield this CDR3. The chain links TRBV10-3 to TRBJ2-5; D is unresolved. Germline CDR1 and CDR2: ENHRY and SYGVKD. Trimming shortened V by 0 bases and J by 5 bases, and 4 bases separated the two germline ends. The CDR3 runs 12 residues. The DNA of the CDR3 is TGTGCCATCAGTGAGTCCCGTGAGACCCAGTACTTC. Its protein product is CAISESRETQYF.

The chain joins TRBV6-2 or TRBV6-3 to TRBJ2-5, with 7 positions matching TRBD2. V gave up 2 bases and J gave up 0 bases; unmatched junction bases: 6. The germline gives CDR1 MNHEY, CDR2 SVGEGT. The CDR3 is 16 residues long. This CDR3 is CASSYVAGAYQETQYF. The CDR3 DNA is TGTGCCAGCAGTTACGTAGCGGGCGCGTACCAAGAGACCCAGTACTTC.

This chain links TRBV4-1 with TRBJ2-7; 9 bases are shared with TRBD2. CDR3 size: 18 residues. V lost 1 base to trimming and J lost 0 bases; unmatched junction nucleotides: 10. Germline V gene lookup returns CDR1 MGHRA and CDR2 YSYEKL. CDR3: CASSQAQLAGMPSYEQYF. DNA for the CDR3: TGCGCCAGCAGCCAAGCCCAGCTAGCGGGAATGCCCTCCTACGAGCAGTACTTC.

The V gene is TRBV5-1, the J gene TRBJ1-1, with 7 nucleotides matching TRBD1. The CDR3 covers 16 residues. Germline CDR1 and CDR2: SGHRS and YFSETQ. The V gene end was trimmed by 4 bases and the J gene end by 0 bases; junction bases not matched to a gene: 9. The CDR3 nucleotides read TGCGCCAGCAGCCCCGAAACAGGGGACATGAACACTGAAGCTTTCTTT. Translation gives CASSPETGDMNTEAFF.

The chain carries TRBV25-1 and TRBJ2-3, with a weak D call TRBD2 (5 bases). V lost 5 bases, J lost 1 base, and 13 bases lay in between. There are 15 residues in the CDR3. Germline V gives CDR1 MGHDK, CDR2 SYGVNS. Here the CDR3 reads CASSPGGRGTDTQYF. CDR3 coding DNA: TGTGCCAGCAGTCCAGGAGGACGGGGCACAGATACGCAGTATTTT.

The chain uses TRBV5-5 and TRBJ1-5, with 7 bases matching TRBD1. V trimming: 4 bases; J trimming: 5 bases; junction bases outside the gene matches: 12. CDR1 SGHKS and CDR2 YYEKEE come from the germline V gene (reference sequence). The length of the CDR3 is 16 residues. CDR3 amino acids: CASSTTGTGTYQPQHF. The CDR3 nucleotides read TGTGCCAGCAGCACGACAGGGACTGGAACTTATCAGCCCCAGCATTTT. Variable domain in full (rest from reference TRBV5-5 and TRBJ1-5): DAGVTQSPTHLIKTRGQQVTLRCSPISGHKSVSWYQQVLGQGPQFIFQYYEKEERGRGNFPDRFSARQFPNYSSELNVNALLLGDSALYLCASSTTGTGTYQPQHFGDGTRLSIL.

V is TRBV4-2 and J is TRBJ2-3, with TRBD2 matching over 11 bases. Germline CDR1 and CDR2: LGHNA and YNFKEQ. The CDR3 runs 17 residues. J was trimmed by 2 bases and V by 4 bases; bases with no gene match: 8. This CDR3 is CASSRTTSGTFTDTQYF. CDR3 nucleotide sequence: TGTGCCAGCAGCCGCACGACTAGCGGGACATTCACAGATACGCAGTATTTT.

This chain links TRBV10-3 with TRBJ2-7; weak D call: TRBD2 (7 bases). The CDR3 covers 15 residues. The V gene lost 4 bases and the J gene lost 0 bases, with 13 bases spanning the gap. CDR1 and CDR2 from the germline V gene are ENHRY and SYGVKD. The CDR3 reads CAISVGGDSSYEQYV. The CDR3 bases are TGTGCCATCAGTGTAGGGGGGGATAGCTCCTACGAGCAGTACGTC.

This chain links TRBV19 with TRBJ1-5, with a possible D match to TRBD1 (5 bases). CDR1 is LNHDA, CDR2 SQIVND, per germline (reference sequence). Trimming pared 1 base from V and 7 bases from J, leaving 17 bases between. The CDR3 is made up of 16 amino acids. CDR3 amino acids: CASSIARDRRGQPQHF. The CDR3 coding sequence is TGTGCCAGTAGTATAGCCAGGGATCGGCGTGGCCAGCCCCAGCATTTT.

The chain carries TRBV7-9 and TRBJ2-3; 8 bases map to TRBD1. The germline V gene encodes CDR1 SEHNR and CDR2 FQNEAQ (reference sequence). The junction had 7 bases not matched to a gene; V was cut back by 4 bases and J by 1 base. The CDR3 is 16 amino acids. The CDR3 sequence: CASSSIQGVGTDTQYF. The CDR3 DNA is TGTGCCAGCAGCTCAATACAGGGGGTCGGCACAGATACGCAGTATTTT.

The table lists this clone with a count of one. The J gene is TRBJ2-3, the V gene TRBV11-3, with 12 bases matching TRBD1. Germline values: CDR1 SGHNT, CDR2 YENEEA. CDR3 length equals 16 residues. With 3 bases clipped from V and 6 bases from J, the junction kept 7 bases outside the gene matches. CDR3 residues: CASSFGTGGAMDTQYF. CDR3 in DNA: TGTGCCAGCAGCTTCGGGACAGGGGGCGCGATGGATACGCAGTATTTT.

V and J are TRBV18 and TRBJ2-7; possibly TRBD2 for D (6 bases). CDR1 KGHSH and CDR2 LQKENI come from the germline V gene. The V gene lost 2 bases and the J gene lost 12 bases, with 17 bases spanning the gap. This CDR3 is 13 amino acids long. The CDR3 region has the DNA TGTGCCAGCTCACCATCATTTGGCGGGACGGCGTACTTC. The encoded protein is CASSPSFGGTAYF.

The genes are TRBV11-2 and TRBJ1-2, with D unclear. Trimming removed 0 bases at V and 2 bases at J, with 10 bases between. This CDR3 is built from 15 residues. CDR1 and CDR2 from the germline V gene are SGHAT and FQNNGV. CDR3 protein: CASSLDPGDNYGYTF. In DNA form, the CDR3 reads TGTGCCAGCAGCTTAGATCCCGGAGACAACTATGGCTACACCTTC.

Remarks on this clone: This sample includes further DNA sequences coding for the same CDR3. CDR3 protein: CASSSRTGGSGYTF. CDR3 coding DNA: TGTGCCAGCAGCTCCCGGACAGGGGGCAGCGGCTACACCTTC. The J gene is TRBJ1-2, the V gene TRBV7-2; TRBD1 agrees at 11 bases. V dropped 4 bases and J dropped 8; count of bases not matched to a gene: 6. The CDR3 spans 14 residues. Germline V gene sequence: CDR1 SGHTA, CDR2 FQGNSA.

V usage is TRBV6-2 or TRBV6-3 and J usage is TRBJ2-5, with a weak D call TRBD2 (5 bases). The CDR3 sequence is 13 residues long. Germline CDR1 MNHEY, CDR2 SVGEGT. V gave up 6 bases and J gave up 5 bases, with 13 bases separating them. The CDR3 spells CASSTFGEETQYF. CDR3 bases: TGTGCCAGCAGCACGTTCGGGGAGGAGACCCAGTACTTC.

The chain carries TRBV2 and TRBJ2-2, with D possibly being TRBD2 (6 bases). Trimming took off 10 bases at V and 5 bases at J, with 11 bases between the two ends. Germline V gives CDR1 SNHLY, CDR2 FYNNEI. This CDR3 region has 12 residues. CDR3: CATGTGTGELFF. CDR3 bases: TGTGCCACCGGGACTGGGACCGGGGAGCTGTTTTTT.

The rearrangement uses TRBV5-6 and TRBJ2-2, with 9 bases matching TRBD2. From germline, CDR1 is SGHDT and CDR2 YYEEEE. The CDR3 loop spans 18 amino acids. Unmatched junction bases numbered 20, after V lost 5 bases and J lost 9 bases. CDR3 in amino acids: CASSRKTSGYAFKRELFF. The CDR3 bases are TGTGCCAGCAGTCGAAAGACTAGCGGCTACGCGTTTAAAAGGGAGCTGTTTTTT.

The chain carries TRBV11-2 and TRBJ2-2, with 7 positions matching TRBD1. V lost 7 bases to trimming and J lost 2 bases; unmatched junction nucleotides: 13. The CDR3 totals 17 residues. Germline CDR1 reads SGHAT; CDR2 reads FQNNGV. The CDR3 DNA is TGTGCCAGCATCGACTTCCCGCGGACAGGAAACACCGGGGAGCTGTTTTTT. It yields the protein CASIDFPRTGNTGELFF.

A single count supports this clone. The chain is built from TRBV7-8 and TRBJ1-2; no clear D gene. Per germline, CDR1 SGHVS and CDR2 FQNEAQ. The germline V and J ends were trimmed by 1 base and 6 bases, with 6 bases remaining between them. The CDR3 sequence is 12 residues long. CDR3 residues: CASSLGQNGYTF. CDR3 in DNA: TGTGCCAGCAGCTTAGGTCAGAATGGCTACACCTTC.